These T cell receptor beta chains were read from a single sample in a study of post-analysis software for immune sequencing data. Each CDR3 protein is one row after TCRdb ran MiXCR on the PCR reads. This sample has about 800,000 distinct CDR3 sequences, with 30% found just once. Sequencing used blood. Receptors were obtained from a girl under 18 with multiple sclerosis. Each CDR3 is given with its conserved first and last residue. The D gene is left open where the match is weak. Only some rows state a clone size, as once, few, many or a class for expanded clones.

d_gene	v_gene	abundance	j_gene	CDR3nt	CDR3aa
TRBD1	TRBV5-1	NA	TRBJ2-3	TGCGCCAGCAGAGGGACAGGGATTACAGATACGCAGTATTTT	CASRGTGITDTQYF
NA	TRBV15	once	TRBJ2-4	TGTGCCACCAGCAGAGATCTGGGCAGGGTAAACATTCAGTACTTC	CATSRDLGRVNIQYF
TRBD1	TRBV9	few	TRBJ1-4	TGTGCCAGCAGCGTAGGGGACAGAACAAATGAAAAACTGTTTTTT	CASSVGDRTNEKLFF
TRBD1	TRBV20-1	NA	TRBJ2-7	TGCAGTGCTAGAGACCCGGGACAGTATTCCTACGAGCAGTACTTC	CSARDPGQYSYEQYF
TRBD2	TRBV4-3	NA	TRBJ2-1	TGCGCCAGCAGCCCGGTCGGGACTAGCGGTAACAATGAGCAGTTCTTC	CASSPVGTSGNNEQFF
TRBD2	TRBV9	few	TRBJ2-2	TGTGCCAGCAGCGTAGCCTCTAGCGGGCACACCGGGGAGCTGTTTTTT	CASSVASSGHTGELFF
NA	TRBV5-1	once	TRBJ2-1	TGCGCCAGCAGCTTGGAAGGGACACTATCCCATGGGCAGTTCTTC	CASSLEGTLSHGQFF
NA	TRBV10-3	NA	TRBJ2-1	TGTGCCATCAGCGTAAGCGGAATGGAGCAGTTCTTC	CAISVSGMEQFF
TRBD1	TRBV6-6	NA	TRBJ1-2	TGTGCCGGCAGTCCGGGACAGAGTGATGGCTACACCTTC	CAGSPGQSDGYTF
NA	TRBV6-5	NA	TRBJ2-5	TGTGCCAGCAGTTACTCGAGTACCGGGATTTTGGAGACCCAGTACTTC	CASSYSSTGILETQYF
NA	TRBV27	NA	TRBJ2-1	TGTGGCAGCAGTCCGCAAGCTCGGGAGCAGTTCTTC	CGSSPQAREQFF
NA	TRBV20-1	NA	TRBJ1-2	TGCAGTGCTACAGGAGGGGGTGGCTACACCTTC	CSATGGGGYTF
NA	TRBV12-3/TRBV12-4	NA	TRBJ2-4	TGTGCCAGCAGCCCTCACGAGGACATTCAGTACTTC	CASSPHEDIQYF
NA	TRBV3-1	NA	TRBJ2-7	TGTGCCAGCAGCCCGCGTTTAGTTTTCCACGAGCAGTACTTC	CASSPRLVFHEQYF
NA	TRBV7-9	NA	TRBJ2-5	TGTGCCAGCAGCCCCCTCGACGGGCAAGAGACCCAGTACTTC	CASSPLDGQETQYF
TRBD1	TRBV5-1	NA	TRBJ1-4	TGCGCCAGCAGCGACAGGGGATCAACTAATGAAAAACTGTTTTTT	CASSDRGSTNEKLFF
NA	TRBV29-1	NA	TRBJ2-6	TGCAGCGTCGAAGGTCACTCTGGGGCCAACGTCCTGACTTTC	CSVEGHSGANVLTF
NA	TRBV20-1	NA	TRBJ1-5	TGCAGTGCTAGGTCCCAAGGGGATCAGCCCCAGCATTTT	CSARSQGDQPQHF
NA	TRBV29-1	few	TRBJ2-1	TGCAGCGTTGAGGGCCGGACAAGTGAGCAGTTCTTC	CSVEGRTSEQFF
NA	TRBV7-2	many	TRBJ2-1	TGTGCCAGCAGCAACCGGGACGGAAACTACAATGAGCAGTTCTTC	CASSNRDGNYNEQFF
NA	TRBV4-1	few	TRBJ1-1	TGCGCCAGCAGCCAGGGGGGAAACACTGAAGCTTTCTTT	CASSQGGNTEAFF
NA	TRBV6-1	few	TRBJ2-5	TGTGCCAGCACTCCTCAAGTGGACCGCCAGTACTTC	CASTPQVDRQYF
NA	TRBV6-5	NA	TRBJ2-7	TGTGCCAGCAGTTATGGGACAGGACTAGCGTATCATGAGCAGTACTTC	CASSYGTGLAYHEQYF
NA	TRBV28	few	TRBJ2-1	TGTGCCAGCAGGGCCTTCTACAATGAGCAGTTCTTC	CASRAFYNEQFF
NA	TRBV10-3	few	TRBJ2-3	TGTGCCGTCAGGTCTGAACCCACAGATACGCAGTATTTT	CAVRSEPTDTQYF
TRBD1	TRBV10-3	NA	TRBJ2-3	TGTGCCACCACAGACAGGGCCACAGATACGCAGTATTTT	CATTDRATDTQYF
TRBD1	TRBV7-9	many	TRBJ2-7	TGTGCCAGCAGCAAGACCTCCGGGACAGGGGGGTCCTACGAGCAGTACTTC	CASSKTSGTGGSYEQYF
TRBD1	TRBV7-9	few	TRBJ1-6	TGTGCCAGCAGCCGCCCCGGACAGGGACCCCACTTT	CASSRPGQGPHF
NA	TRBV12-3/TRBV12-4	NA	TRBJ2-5	TGTGCCAGCCTTCCAGGTGGAGTAGAGACCCAGTACTTC	CASLPGGVETQYF
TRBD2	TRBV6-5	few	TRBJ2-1	TGTGCCAGCAGTTACCAGGGACTAGCGATGATCTACAATGAGCAGTTCTTC	CASSYQGLAMIYNEQFF
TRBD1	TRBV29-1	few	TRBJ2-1	TGCAGCGTTGCCCCCTCACAGGGGAATGAGCAGTTCTTC	CSVAPSQGNEQFF
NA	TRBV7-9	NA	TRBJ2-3	TGTGCCAGCAGCTCACCGGGTGAGGATACGCAGTATTTT	CASSSPGEDTQYF
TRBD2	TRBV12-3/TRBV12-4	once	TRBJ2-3	TGTGCCAGCAGCAGACTAGCGGGGAAGGATACGCAGTATTTT	CASSRLAGKDTQYF
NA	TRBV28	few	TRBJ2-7	TGTGCCAGCAGTTTACCAACAAAAACCCCGACTAGGGGGGACTACTACGAGCAGTACTTC	CASSLPTKTPTRGDYYEQYF
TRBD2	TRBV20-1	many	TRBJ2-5	TGCAGTGCCGTCTCGGGGCGGGGGATCCAAGAGACCCAGTACTTC	CSAVSGRGIQETQYF
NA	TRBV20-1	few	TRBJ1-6	TGCAGTGCCAAGGCCTTTCGGGGGGCGCGGAATTCACCCCTCCACTTT	CSAKAFRGARNSPLHF